These 23 T cell receptor beta chains were sequenced from one sample in a study of blood T cell repertoires in COVID-19 (dated by TCRdb to about 2020). Libraries were built with the immunoSEQ multiplex PCR assay. TCRdb took over this immuneACCESS table, retaining in-frame rearrangements with V and J assigned. Such tables are incomplete; in checked studies, under half of the missing clones stem from an unresolved V gene, and the remainder is unexplained. For this sample the table gives more than 300,000 clones, of which roughly 90% were detected only once. The ten largest account for just under 7.5% of the sample. Sequenced: peripheral blood. These receptors were taken from a woman in her 70s with COVID-19, enrolled during active disease.

The rearrangement joins TRBV19 to TRBJ1-2; possible D gene TRBD1, 6 bases. Trimming took 6 bases from V and 5 from J, leaving 19 bases between them. The CDR3 has 15 residues. Germline-derived CDR1 and CDR2 are LNHDA and SQIVND (reference sequence). CDR3 sequence (DNA): TGTGCCAGTAGCCCCTTCTTATCGGACAGTTATGGCTACACCTTC. It codes for CASSPFLSDSYGYTF.

The V call is TRBV5-6, the J call TRBJ2-7, with TRBD1 identical over 9 bases. CDR1 and CDR2 (germline): SGHDT, YYEEEE. Trimming removed 3 bases from V and 2 bases from J; junction bases left unmatched: 6. The CDR3 spans 15 residues. The CDR3 spells CASSSGQGPAYEQYF. The DNA of the CDR3 is TGTGCCAGCAGCTCTGGACAGGGGCCAGCCTACGAGCAGTACTTC.

The table lists this clone with a count of one. This chain joins TRBV19 and TRBJ2-7; no definite D call. The germline V and J ends were trimmed by 3 bases and 0 bases, with 9 bases remaining between them. CDR1 is LNHDA and CDR2 is SQIVND in the germline V gene (reference sequence). There are 14 residues in the CDR3. The CDR3, as DNA: TGTGCCAGTAGTATGCAGGCCTTCTCCTACGAGCAGTACTTC. As protein: CASSMQAFSYEQYF.

Only one count was recorded for this clone. The chain uses TRBV4-2 and TRBJ1-3; D not certain. V was cut by 0 bases and J by 6 bases, with 15 bases left in between. The CDR3 runs to 16 residues. Germline lookup yields CDR1 LGHNA and CDR2 YNFKEQ. Here the CDR3 reads CASSQEAYREENTIYF. The CDR3 DNA follows: TGTGCCAGCAGCCAAGAAGCGTACCGGGAAGAAAACACCATATATTTT.

The chain uses TRBV3-1 (or the pseudogene TRBV3-2) and TRBJ2-5; D remains ambiguous. The CDR3 totals 15 residues. Trimming took 1 base from V and 2 from J, leaving 11 bases between them. CDR1 and CDR2 from the germline V gene are LGHDT and YNNKEL (reference sequence). CDR3 DNA: TGTGCCAGCAGCCAAGTGCTAGGTAATCAAGAGACCCAGTACTTC. Translating it yields CASSQVLGNQETQYF.

The rearrangement uses TRBV11-3 and TRBJ2-2; TRBD2 might be the D (5 bases). Trimming took off 3 bases at V and 8 bases at J, with 10 bases between the two ends. CDR3 length: 13 amino acids. Germline V gene sequence: CDR1 SGHNT, CDR2 YENEEA. The CDR3 region is CASSFTGKGELFF. In nucleotides, the CDR3 is TGTGCCAGCAGCTTCACGGGAAAAGGGGAGCTGTTTTTT.

The chain has TRBV11-2 and TRBJ1-1; no definite D call. The CDR3 spans 15 residues. Trimming stripped 5 bases from V and 0 bases from J, with 13 bases between. Germline assignment: CDR1 SGHAT and CDR2 FQNNGV. This CDR3 reads CASSPNAAVNTEAFF. The CDR3 bases are TGTGCCAGCAGCCCAAACGCGGCAGTGAACACTGAAGCTTTCTTT.

This rearrangement joins TRBV5-1 to TRBJ1-2; unclear D gene. Per the germline V gene, CDR1 is SGHRS and CDR2 is YFSETQ. Trimming cost V 2 bases and J 8 bases, with 13 bases left between them. This CDR3 is built from 13 residues. CDR3: CASSFSSGYGYTF. CDR3 sequence (DNA): TGCGCCAGCAGCTTTTCGTCCGGTTACGGCTACACCTTC.

This chain links TRBV2 with TRBJ2-3; TRBD2 might be the D (5 bases). The V end lost 8 bases, the J end lost 4 bases, and 16 bases lay between the germline ends. The CDR3 totals 14 residues. Looked up from germline, CDR1 is SNHLY and CDR2 is FYNNEI. The CDR3 nucleotides read TGTGCCAGCGGCCCGGTAGCGAGCCCAGATACGCAGTATTTT. Its protein is CASGPVASPDTQYF.

The count of this clone is one. V usage is TRBV7-2 and J usage is TRBJ1-2; TRBD1 matches at 9 bases. Germline CDR1 is SGHTA and CDR2 is FQGNSA. The CDR3 contains 16 residues. V dropped 1 base and J dropped 8; count of bases not matched to a gene: 11. The CDR3 here is CASSLVADRGGGGYTF. The CDR3 coding sequence is TGTGCCAGCAGCTTAGTCGCGGACAGGGGCGGGGGGGGCTACACCTTC.

The chain is built from TRBV24-1 and TRBJ2-3; TRBD2 aligns across 10 bases. Germline V CDR1 and CDR2: KGHDR, SFDVKD. After removal of 2 bases from V and 5 bases from J, the junction contained 12 bases not matched to a gene. The CDR3 has 18 residues. In nucleotides, the CDR3 is TGTGCCACCAGTGATTCTTATCCTAGCGGGGGAGGAGGAGATACGCAGTATTTT. It translates to CATSDSYPSGGGGDTQYF.

The V and J genes are TRBV5-1 and TRBJ1-3; the match to TRBD1 covers 9 bases. The trim removed 3 bases at V and 3 bases at J, leaving 4 bases unmatched. The CDR3 spans 15 residues. The V gene's germline CDR1 is SGHRS and CDR2 YFSETQ. CDR3: CASSYDRGFGNTIYF. In DNA form, the CDR3 reads TGCGCCAGCAGCTACGACAGGGGGTTTGGAAACACCATATATTTT.

This chain connects TRBV5-1 to TRBJ2-1, with 11 nucleotides matching TRBD2. In germline, CDR1 is SGHRS, CDR2 YFSETQ. The CDR3 spans 14 residues. Trimming at V came to 3 bases and at J to 6 bases, leaving 2 bases not matched to a gene. The DNA of the CDR3 is TGCGCCAGCAGCTCCGGACTAGCGGGCAATGAGCAGTTCTTC. This codes for CASSSGLAGNEQFF.

This clone was seen only once. This CDR3 reads CASSQANVAGAATDTQYF. The DNA of the CDR3 is TGCGCCAGCAGCCAAGCAAACGTAGCGGGGGCCGCCACAGATACGCAGTATTTT. V is TRBV4-3 and J is TRBJ2-3, with 9 nucleotides matching TRBD2. V was pared by 1 base and J by 2 bases, with 10 bases of the junction left unmatched. The CDR3 sequence is 18 residues long. The germline gives CDR1 LGHNA, CDR2 YSLEER.

This clone was seen once. This chain uses TRBV18 with TRBJ2-2, with 10 bases matching TRBD1. V shed 3 bases, J shed 6 bases, and the junction held 4 bases outside the gene matches. From germline, CDR1 is KGHSH and CDR2 LQKENI. This CDR3 region has 15 residues. CDR3: CASSPGTGVAGELFF. The CDR3 DNA sequence: TGTGCCAGCTCACCGGGGACAGGGGTTGCCGGGGAGCTGTTTTTT.

This chain uses TRBV28 with TRBJ2-3; D unresolved. The germline V gene has CDR1 MDHEN and CDR2 SYDVKM. V gave up 3 bases and J gave up 4 bases, with 11 bases separating them. This CDR3 has 14 amino acids. CDR3 amino acids: CASSFVNRADTQYF. The DNA of the CDR3 is TGTGCCAGCAGTTTTGTAAATCGGGCAGATACGCAGTATTTT.

The chain joins TRBV7-9 to TRBJ2-3, with a tentative D call TRBD1 (6 bases). The CDR3 extends over 16 amino acids. Trimming cost V 2 bases and J 1 base, with 13 bases left between them. From germline, CDR1 is SEHNR and CDR2 FQNEAQ (reference sequence). In DNA, the CDR3 is TGTGCCAGCAGCTTACCCCCCGCAGGGGGCACAGATACGCAGTATTTT. This sequence encodes CASSLPPAGGTDTQYF. Complete variable domain (other parts from reference TRBV7-9 and TRBJ2-3): DTGVSQNPRHKITKRGQNVTFRCDPISEHNRLYWYRQTLGQGPEFLTYFQNEAQLEKSRLLSDRFSAERPKGSFSTLEIQRTEQGDSAMYLCASSLPPAGGTDTQYFGPGTRLTVL.

The J gene is TRBJ2-1, the V gene TRBV29-1; 7 nucleotides match TRBD1. With V trimmed by 7 bases and J by 8 bases, 8 bases remained unmatched. Germline CDR1 SQVTM, CDR2 ANQGSEA. This CDR3 comprises 12 residues. CDR3 amino acids: CSAQQGKDEQFF. In DNA, the CDR3 is TGCAGCGCCCAACAGGGGAAGGATGAGCAGTTCTTC.

The chain links TRBV7-7 to TRBJ2-3, with TRBD2 matching over 7 bases. Germline CDR1 is SSHAT and CDR2 is FNYEAQ (reference sequence). Unmatched junction bases numbered 10, after V lost 5 bases and J lost 5 bases. There are 15 residues in the CDR3. The CDR3 sequence is CASSPGGGRGDTQYF. The CDR3 DNA follows: TGTGCCAGCAGCCCCGGCGGGGGTAGAGGAGATACGCAGTATTTT.

The chain recombines TRBV7-2 with TRBJ2-7; 8 bases are shared with TRBD2. From germline, CDR1 is SGHTA and CDR2 FQGNSA. V lost 1 base, J lost 7 bases, and 9 bases stayed unmatched. The CDR3 totals 15 residues. The CDR3 is CASSLDGRGAGEQYF. In DNA, the CDR3 is TGTGCCAGCAGCTTAGATGGGCGGGGGGCCGGTGAGCAGTACTTC.

The CDR3 DNA follows: TGTGCCAGCAGTTTAATCTTTGAGGGGGAAAGTGCTAACTATGGCTACACCTTC. Translating gives CASSLIFEGESANYGYTF. This rearrangement joins TRBV28 to TRBJ1-2; D might be TRBD1 (6 bases). This CDR3 comprises 18 residues. V dropped 2 bases and J dropped 0 bases, with 19 bases sitting between them. Germline V CDR1 and CDR2: MDHEN, SYDVKM.

The chain employs TRBV19 and TRBJ1-5; D might be TRBD1 (6 bases). The V and J ends lost 5 bases and 2 bases respectively, with 16 bases between them. This CDR3 spans 16 amino acids. Germline CDR1 reads LNHDA; CDR2 reads SQIVND (reference sequence). In DNA, the CDR3 is TGTGCCAGTAGTGTTAACAGGGTTCCCGGCAATCAGCCCCAGCATTTT. It is translated as CASSVNRVPGNQPQHF.

The V and J genes are TRBV6-5 and TRBJ1-4; the match to TRBD1 covers 10 bases. The J segment lost 8 bases and the V segment lost 6 bases, leaving 9 bases of the junction unmatched. Germline CDR1 and CDR2: MNHEY and SVGAGI. This CDR3 spans 15 amino acids. DNA of the CDR3: TGTGCCAGCAGAGTCCCCGGGACAGGGGAAGAAAAACTGTTTTTT. Its protein is CASRVPGTGEEKLFF.